This T cell receptor (beta chain) came from a study of blood T cell repertoires in COVID-19 (dated by TCRdb to the early 2020s). Study-wide context: Samples covering the acute and convalescent phases of COVID-19 were provided by collaborators in the United States, Italy and Spain. Deeply sampled blood TCRbeta repertoires from subjects exposed to, actively infected with, or recovered from COVID-19 were included in the dataset. Nearly every sample came with metadata listing a de-identified subject ID, COVID-19 status, age in years and sex. The samples were drawn from the first 160 participants of the ongoing ImmuneRACE study and from 1,200 or so subjects provided by 6 global collaborators. Where HLA class I and class II types were available, the types were taken from metadata supplied by the sample provider, not from assay-based typing. The repertoires were released in a freely available public database meant as a resource for research on the immune response to SARS-CoV-2. The prospective study material was composed of cDNA or gDNA derived from T cells, B-cell-depleted T cells, or PBMCs. Overall study outcomes, separate from this receptor: The amount of clinical and demographic metadata varied by source and participant and was provided uncurated.

The immunoSEQ Assay, a bias-controlled multiplex PCR, was used to amplify TCRbeta CDR3 regions from genomic DNA. Concerning the study's data processing: Within the assay, amplification of reference gene primers was used to estimate how many nucleated cells each sample contained. To quantify the absolute abundance of each unique TCRbeta CDR3 rearrangement, sequence reads were collapsed and filtered. For each sample, productive Simpson clonality was calculated as the square root of Simpson's diversity index across productive rearrangements. TCRdb holds this immuneACCESS table with in-frame rearrangements only. Some clones are missing; in checked studies, unresolved V genes explain under half, and the rest has no known cause. Clone size and the V and J calls come from that table; the DNA yielded D and trimming. This sample gives about 55,000 clones in total; approximately 85% of them show up just once. The ten largest clones capture roughly 13% of the sample.

The collaborating institutions used their own protocols to collect whole blood in K2EDTA tubes. For TCRbeta analysis, collaborators shipped samples in one of three forms: frozen whole blood, isolated PBMCs, or DNA extracted from either of those sample types. Worth noting for this clone: Its antigen is still unknown. The record has no base qualities; no much larger clone is one base away.

Sample: peripheral blood. This TCR was recovered from a human donor in a cohort sampled during active COVID-19.

DNA sequence: TGCGCCAGCAGTGACGGCGGGAGCAATCAGCCCCAGCATTTT. This gives the protein CASSDGGSNQPQHF. In this chain, TRBV10-2 is recombined with TRBJ1-5; no D gene can be assigned with confidence. A distance of 7 bases separates the germline ends of V and J, which lose 3 bases and 1 base respectively. In the germline V gene, CDR1 corresponds to WSHSY and CDR2 to SAAADI. CDR3 length: 14 amino acids, cysteine to phenylalanine. Only the CDR3 part of the read is kept: 42 bases, read in frame from the first base.